This entry lists 30 T cell receptor beta chains sequenced from one sample in a study of T cell responses to AZD1222 COVID-19 vaccine. Produced via immunoSEQ multiplex PCR; TCRdb's table is partial and in-frame only. The table shows roughly 100,000 clones, with about 90% occurring only once. The sample consisted of peripheral blood, taken on day 0 of AZD1222 vaccination. These receptors were collected from an adult in good health.

V usage is TRBV5-1 and J usage is TRBJ2-3; 11 bases align to TRBD2. The trim removed 0 bases at V and 2 bases at J, leaving 2 bases unmatched. The CDR3 covers 16 residues. From germline, CDR1 is SGHRS and CDR2 YFSETQ. CDR3 DNA sequence: TGCGCCAGCAGCTTGGCTAGCGGGAGGTCCACAGATACGCAGTATTTT. Translated: CASSLASGRSTDTQYF.

In nucleotides, the CDR3 is TGCGCCAGCAGCCAGGGCCGACAGGGGGCCGGCTATGGCTACACCTTC. Its translation: CASSQGRQGAGYGYTF. The chain joins TRBV4-3 to TRBJ1-2, with 10 nucleotides matching TRBD1. CDR3 length equals 16 residues. Unmatched junction bases numbered 8, after V lost 3 bases and J lost 4 bases. Looked up from germline, CDR1 is LGHNA and CDR2 is YSLEER.

This clone has only one observation. The chain uses TRBV5-1 and TRBJ2-3, with no clear D. The CDR3 is 14 residues long. Germline V CDR1 and CDR2: SGHRS, YFSETQ. V gave up 1 base and J gave up 0 bases, with 6 bases separating them. In DNA form, the CDR3 reads TGCGCCAGCAGCTTGATAACTAGCACAGATACGCAGTATTTT. It codes for CASSLITSTDTQYF. Combining the CDR3 with reference TRBV5-1 and TRBJ2-3 gives the whole variable domain KAGVTQTPRYLIKTRGQQVTLSCSPISGHRSVSWYQQTPGQGLQFLFEYFSETQRNKGNFPGRFSGRQFSNSRSEMNVSTLELGDSALYLCASSLITSTDTQYFGPGTRLTVL.

The chain is built from TRBV2 and TRBJ2-7, with 8 bases lining up with TRBD1. The germline V gene has CDR1 SNHLY and CDR2 FYNNEI. The CDR3 length is 14 residues. The ends lost 2 bases at V and 1 base at J; junction bases unmatched: 1. The CDR3 DNA reads as TGTGCCAGCAGTGAACGGACAGGGTCCTACGAGCAGTACTTC. Its translation is CASSERTGSYEQYF.

This chain links TRBV10-3 with TRBJ1-5, with D unclear. Germline V lookup: CDR1 ENHRY, CDR2 SYGVKD. Trimming left V 4 bases short and J 1 base short, with 8 bases between. The CDR3 is 14 amino acids. CDR3: CAISAGESNQPQHF. CDR3 nucleotides: TGTGCCATCAGTGCCGGCGAGAGCAATCAGCCCCAGCATTTT.

This clone was counted once. This sequence joins TRBV28 and TRBJ2-5; D possibly uses TRBD1 or TRBD2 (5 bases each). V lost 2 bases to trimming and J lost 11 bases, with 12 bases between them. The CDR3 is 12 residues long. Germline V CDR1 and CDR2: MDHEN, SYDVKM. Written as DNA, the CDR3 is TGTGCCAGCAGTTTACCGGGACGGGGTCAGTACTTC. This gives the protein CASSLPGRGQYF.

The V call is TRBV2, the J call TRBJ2-5; 7 nucleotides line up with TRBD1. The CDR3 consists of 12 residues. V gave up 7 bases and J gave up 3 bases; unmatched junction bases: 2. Germline assignment: CDR1 SNHLY and CDR2 FYNNEI. This chain's CDR3 is CASKGTEETQYF. CDR3 in DNA: TGTGCCAGCAAGGGGACAGAAGAGACCCAGTACTTC.

The J gene is TRBJ1-3, the V gene TRBV12-3 or TRBV12-4; D unresolved. V gave up 3 bases and J gave up 4 bases, with 7 bases separating them. The CDR3 has 13 amino acids. The CDR3 loop reads CASSFPRGNTIYF. CDR3 DNA: TGTGCCAGCAGTTTTCCCAGGGGAAACACCATATATTTT.

The gene calls are TRBV9 and TRBJ2-5; TRBD2 agrees at 7 bases. Germline V gene lookup returns CDR1 SGDLS and CDR2 YYNGEE. The CDR3 is 16 residues long. V shed 7 bases and J 2 bases; nucleotides not matched to a gene: 14. CDR3 sequence (DNA): TGTGCCAGCCGGCGTGGCGCGGGAGCGTCGCAAGAGACCCAGTACTTC. Translation gives CASRRGAGASQETQYF.

This clone was found once. The J gene is TRBJ2-1, the V gene TRBV5-1, with D possibly being TRBD2 (6 bases). This CDR3 contains 15 residues. V was pared by 1 base and J by 1 base, with 9 bases between. Germline V gene data show CDR1 as SGHRS and CDR2 as YFSETQ. The CDR3 spells CASSLNSGSYNEQFF. DNA of the CDR3: TGCGCCAGCAGCTTGAATAGCGGATCCTACAATGAGCAGTTCTTC.

In its sample, this clone was seen once. The chain recombines TRBV5-6 with TRBJ1-1; D uncertain. The germline V gene has CDR1 SGHDT and CDR2 YYEEEE. This CDR3 region has 13 residues. The V gene lost 0 bases and the J gene lost 0 bases, with 3 bases spanning the gap. CDR3 bases: TGTGCCAGCAGCTTGGACCTGAACACTGAAGCTTTCTTT. Translating gives CASSLDLNTEAFF.

The V call is TRBV6-5, the J call TRBJ1-3; unclear D gene. V shed 6 bases and J shed 2 bases, with 8 bases lying between them. This CDR3 contains 13 residues. Germline CDR1 and CDR2: MNHEY and SVGAGI. Here the CDR3 reads CASSLKAGNTIYF. The DNA for the CDR3 is TGTGCCAGCAGCCTAAAGGCTGGAAACACCATATATTTT.

The CDR3 region has the DNA TGTGCCAGCAGCACCCGGACTAGCGGGAGGGCAGGATACAATGAGCAGTTCTTC. It codes for CASSTRTSGRAGYNEQFF. The V and J genes are TRBV7-3 and TRBJ2-1; 15 bases align to TRBD2. Germline V CDR1 and CDR2: SGHTA, FQGTGA. V lost 5 bases to trimming and J lost 4 bases; unmatched junction nucleotides: 9. CDR3 size: 18 residues.

The rearrangement links TRBV5-1 to TRBJ2-7; 7 nucleotides agree with TRBD1. J was trimmed by 1 base and V by 6 bases; bases with no gene match: 7. CDR1 and CDR2 (germline): SGHRS, YFSETQ. This CDR3 comprises 14 residues. CDR3 nucleotides: TGCGCCAGCACCTGGGACAGTACATCCTACGAGCAGTACTTC. Residues: CASTWDSTSYEQYF.

V gene TRBV18 combines with J gene TRBJ1-1; D unclear. V gave up 4 bases and J gave up 1 base, with 16 bases separating them. This CDR3 is 16 amino acids long. Germline loops: CDR1 KGHSH, CDR2 LQKENI. The CDR3 sequence is CASSLGPEWGNTEAFF. The CDR3 nucleotides are TGTGCCAGCTCACTAGGACCGGAATGGGGGAACACTGAAGCTTTCTTT.

The chain joins TRBV25-1 to TRBJ2-7, with a tentative D call TRBD1 (5 bases). Per the germline V gene, CDR1 is MGHDK and CDR2 is SYGVNS. The CDR3 contains 13 residues. V was shortened by 5 bases and J by 4 bases, with 12 bases between the two germline ends. CDR3 sequence: CASSTPGIYEQYF. The CDR3 DNA reads TGTGCCAGCAGTACTCCAGGGATTTACGAGCAGTACTTC.

V is TRBV5-8 and J is TRBJ2-2, with 8 bases that match TRBD2. V was clipped by 3 bases and J by 5 bases; unmatched bases: 6. The germline CDR1 and CDR2 sequences are SGHTS and YDEGEE. The CDR3 runs to 15 residues. CDR3 in amino acids: CASSWGLGVTGELFF. The CDR3, as DNA: TGTGCCAGCAGCTGGGGACTAGGAGTTACCGGGGAGCTGTTTTTT.

The CDR3 sequence is CASSFAQGAWDEQYF. CDR3 DNA: TGTGCCAGCAGCTTCGCACAGGGGGCCTGGGACGAGCAGTACTTC. This chain joins TRBV7-9 and TRBJ2-7, with 9 nucleotides matching TRBD1. The ends lost 3 bases at V and 5 bases at J; junction bases unmatched: 8. CDR1 is SEHNR, CDR2 FQNEAQ, per germline (reference sequence). The CDR3 runs 15 residues.

The genes are TRBV10-3 and TRBJ1-2, with D possibly being TRBD1 (5 bases). CDR3 length equals 15 residues. In germline, CDR1 is ENHRY, CDR2 SYGVKD. Between the trimmed V and J ends, which lost 2 bases and 9 bases, there was a span of 19 bases. In nucleotides, the CDR3 is TGTGCCATCAGTGAGGGAGGGGCCCCTCATCTTAGCTACACCTTC. Translated, it gives CAISEGGAPHLSYTF.

The chain links TRBV2 to TRBJ2-7; D may be TRBD1 or TRBD2 (7 bases each). The CDR3 length is 13 residues. The V end was cut by 7 bases, the J end by 2 bases, with 12 bases between. CDR1 is SNHLY, CDR2 FYNNEI, per germline. In nucleotides, the CDR3 is TGTGCCAGCAACAGGGGAGGGACCTACGAGCAGTACTTC. As protein: CASNRGGTYEQYF.

The V gene is TRBV5-1, the J gene TRBJ1-6; D unclear. Trimming removed 4 bases at V and 9 bases at J, with 8 bases between. Germline CDR1 SGHRS, CDR2 YFSETQ. CDR3 length equals 12 residues. The CDR3 sequence: CASSEEGSPLHF. The DNA for the CDR3 is TGCGCCAGCAGCGAGGAGGGTTCACCCCTCCACTTT.

The chain uses TRBV19 and TRBJ2-3; TRBD2 matches 10 bases. Losses at the gene ends were 2 bases for V and 6 bases for J; bases not matched to a gene: 2. Germline-derived CDR1 and CDR2 are LNHDA and SQIVND (reference sequence). This CDR3 contains 14 residues. The CDR3 loop reads CASSITSGTDTQYF. For the CDR3, the DNA is TGTGCCAGTAGTATAACTAGCGGGACCGATACGCAGTATTTT.

The chain has TRBV2 and TRBJ1-5; 7 bases align to TRBD1. From germline, CDR1 is SNHLY and CDR2 FYNNEI. V lost 6 bases and J lost 2; bases outside the gene matches: 4. The CDR3 length is 14 residues. CDR3 sequence reads: CASSPTGRNQPQHF. In DNA form, the CDR3 reads TGTGCCAGCAGCCCGACAGGGCGCAATCAGCCCCAGCATTTT.

The chain recombines TRBV9 with TRBJ2-5; D unclear. This CDR3 has 13 amino acids. CDR1 is SGDLS, CDR2 YYNGEE, per germline. The V end was cut by 4 bases, the J end by 4 bases, with 11 bases between. Written as DNA, the CDR3 is TGTGCCAGCAGCACCCAGACTGGAGAGACCCAGTACTTC. It encodes CASSTQTGETQYF.

The J gene is TRBJ2-7, the V gene TRBV7-2; D remains unclear. V shed 2 bases and J shed 1 base, with 9 bases lying between them. The CDR3 runs 14 residues. Germline assignment: CDR1 SGHTA and CDR2 FQGNSA. The CDR3 region is CASSLQTSSYEQYF. DNA for the CDR3: TGTGCCAGCAGCTTACAGACCTCATCCTACGAGCAGTACTTC.

The rearrangement uses TRBV5-1 and TRBJ1-2; D uncertain. The germline V gene encodes CDR1 SGHRS and CDR2 YFSETQ. This CDR3 comprises 15 residues. V was trimmed by 0 bases and J by 2 bases, leaving 11 bases between them. The CDR3 DNA follows: TGCGCCAGCAGCTTGGTTGTAGGGATCAACTATGGCTACACCTTC. This encodes CASSLVVGINYGYTF.

The V and J genes are TRBV7-6 and TRBJ2-1, with 11 bases fitting TRBD2. Germline CDR1 is SGHVS and CDR2 is FNYEAQ. The CDR3 runs 21 residues. V trimming: 5 bases; J trimming: 0 bases; junction bases outside the gene matches: 18. CDR3: CASSPKTSGKRSSSSYNEQFF. Written as DNA, the CDR3 is TGTGCCAGCAGCCCCAAGACTAGCGGGAAACGATCCTCGAGCTCCTACAATGAGCAGTTCTTC.

The chain carries TRBV1 and TRBJ2-5; TRBD2, the D gene given by the table, was not confirmed from the DNA. TRBV1 is an annotated pseudogene. CDR3 length: 14 amino acids. This chain's CDR3 is CTSNPLGPQETQYF. The CDR3 DNA follows: TGCACCAGCAACCCACTAGGGCCCCAAGAGACCCAGTACTTC.

V usage is TRBV10-1 and J usage is TRBJ2-1; 8 nucleotides line up with TRBD1. The junction had 7 bases not matched to a gene; V was cut back by 6 bases and J by 9 bases. Germline values: CDR1 WNHNN, CDR2 SYGVQD (reference sequence). The CDR3 spans 13 residues. CDR3 residues: CASSLNDRGEQFF. The CDR3 DNA reads TGCGCCAGCAGCCTTAACGACAGGGGTGAGCAGTTCTTC.

This chain joins TRBV18 and TRBJ1-1; tentative D call: TRBD1 (6 bases). The CDR3 is made up of 13 amino acids. Germline V lookup: CDR1 KGHSH, CDR2 LQKENI. The V end was cut by 6 bases, the J end by 7 bases, with 15 bases between. The CDR3: CASSPRGGDEAFF. The CDR3 nucleotides read TGTGCCAGCTCTCCGCGAGGGGGGGATGAAGCTTTCTTT.